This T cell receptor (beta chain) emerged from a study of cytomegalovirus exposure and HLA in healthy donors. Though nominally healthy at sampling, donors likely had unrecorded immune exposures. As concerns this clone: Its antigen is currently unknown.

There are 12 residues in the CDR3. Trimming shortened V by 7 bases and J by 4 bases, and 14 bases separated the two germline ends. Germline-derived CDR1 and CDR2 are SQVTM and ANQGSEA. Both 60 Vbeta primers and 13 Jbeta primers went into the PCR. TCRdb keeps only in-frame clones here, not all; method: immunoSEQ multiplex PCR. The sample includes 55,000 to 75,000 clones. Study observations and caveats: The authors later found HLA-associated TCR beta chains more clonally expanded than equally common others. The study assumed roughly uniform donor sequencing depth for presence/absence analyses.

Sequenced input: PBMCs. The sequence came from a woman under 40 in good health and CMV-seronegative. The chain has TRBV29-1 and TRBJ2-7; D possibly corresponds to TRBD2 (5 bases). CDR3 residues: CSAYGESYEQYF. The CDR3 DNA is TGCAGCGCCTACGGGGAGTCTTACGAGCAGTACTTC.